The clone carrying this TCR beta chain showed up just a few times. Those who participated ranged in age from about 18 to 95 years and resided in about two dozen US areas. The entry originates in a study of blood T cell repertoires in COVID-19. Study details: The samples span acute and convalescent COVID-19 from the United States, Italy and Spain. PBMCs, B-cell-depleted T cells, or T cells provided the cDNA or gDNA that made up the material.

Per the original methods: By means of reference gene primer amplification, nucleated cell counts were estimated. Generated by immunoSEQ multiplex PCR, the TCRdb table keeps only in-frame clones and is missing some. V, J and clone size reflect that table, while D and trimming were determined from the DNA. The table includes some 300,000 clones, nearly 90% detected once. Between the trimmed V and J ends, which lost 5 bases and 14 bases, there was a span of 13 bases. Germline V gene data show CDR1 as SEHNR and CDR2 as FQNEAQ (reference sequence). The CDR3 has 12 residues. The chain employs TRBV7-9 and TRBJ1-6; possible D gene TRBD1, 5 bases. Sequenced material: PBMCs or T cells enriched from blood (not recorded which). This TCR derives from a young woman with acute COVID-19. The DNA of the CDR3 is TGTGCCAGCAGCCCCGACAGATCGGCCCTCCACTTT. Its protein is CASSPDRSALHF.